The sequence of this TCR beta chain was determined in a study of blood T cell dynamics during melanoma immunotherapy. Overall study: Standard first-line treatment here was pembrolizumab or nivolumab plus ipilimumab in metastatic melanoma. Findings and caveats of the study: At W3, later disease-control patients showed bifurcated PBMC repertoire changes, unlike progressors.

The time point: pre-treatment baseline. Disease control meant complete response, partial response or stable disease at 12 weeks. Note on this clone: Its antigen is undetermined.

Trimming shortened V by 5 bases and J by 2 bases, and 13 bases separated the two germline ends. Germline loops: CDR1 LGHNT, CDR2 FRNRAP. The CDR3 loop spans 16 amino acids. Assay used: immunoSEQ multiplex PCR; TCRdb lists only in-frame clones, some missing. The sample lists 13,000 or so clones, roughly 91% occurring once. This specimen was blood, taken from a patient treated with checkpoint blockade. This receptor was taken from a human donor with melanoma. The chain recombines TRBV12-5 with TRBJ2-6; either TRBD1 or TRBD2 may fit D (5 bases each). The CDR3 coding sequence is TGTGCTAGTGGTCCCGACGGGGCTACTGGGGCCAACGTCCTGACTTTC. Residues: CASGPDGATGANVLTF.